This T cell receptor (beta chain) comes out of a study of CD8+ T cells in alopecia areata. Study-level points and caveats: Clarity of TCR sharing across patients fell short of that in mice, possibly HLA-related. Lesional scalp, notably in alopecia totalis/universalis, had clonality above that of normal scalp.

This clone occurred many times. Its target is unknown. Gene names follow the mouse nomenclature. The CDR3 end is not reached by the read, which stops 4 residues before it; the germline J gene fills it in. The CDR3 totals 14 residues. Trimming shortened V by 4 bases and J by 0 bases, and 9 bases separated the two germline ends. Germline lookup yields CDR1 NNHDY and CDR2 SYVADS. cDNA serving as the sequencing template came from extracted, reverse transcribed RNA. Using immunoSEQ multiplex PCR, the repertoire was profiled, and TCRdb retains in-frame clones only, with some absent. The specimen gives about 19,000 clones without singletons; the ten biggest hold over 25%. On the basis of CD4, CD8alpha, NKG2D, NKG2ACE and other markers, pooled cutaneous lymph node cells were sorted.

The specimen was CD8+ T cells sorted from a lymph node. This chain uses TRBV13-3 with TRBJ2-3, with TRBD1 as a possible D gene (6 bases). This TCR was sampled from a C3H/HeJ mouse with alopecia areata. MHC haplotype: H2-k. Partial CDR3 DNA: TGTGCCAGCAGTTCACAGGGTAGTGCAGAA. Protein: CASSSQGSAE. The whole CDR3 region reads CASSSQGSAETLYF.